The present T cell receptor beta chain was sequenced within a study of shared clonotypes between healthy human individuals. Germline V lookup: CDR1 LNHDA, CDR2 SQIVND (reference sequence). The CDR3 is 15 residues long. V dropped 5 bases and J dropped 4 bases, with 15 bases sitting between them. Over several immunoSEQ plates, each subset's genomic DNA was distributed in even portions. Generated by immunoSEQ multiplex PCR, the TCRdb table keeps only in-frame clones and is missing some. The data contain some 500,000 clones, more than 70% of them singletons. In unsorted samples, genomic DNA was obtained using around 100 million PBMCs.

V and J are TRBV19 and TRBJ2-1; a possible D gene is TRBD2 (6 bases). This TCR was recovered from a woman aged 35 to 49 in good health. Some clones in this sample may be carry-over from other donors' samples. What was sequenced was PBMCs. CDR3 region: CASSARGTDYNEQFF. CDR3 bases: TGTGCCAGTAGTGCACGCGGGACTGATTACAATGAGCAGTTCTTC.